Each of the 21 T cell receptor beta chains below was sequenced from the same sample in a study of tumor-infiltrating lymphocytes in primary liver carcinoma (dated by TCRdb to 2015 to 2018). The sequencing machine was an Illumina HiSeq 2500. A constant-region primer and ProtoScript II reverse transcriptase were used to reverse-transcribe TCRbeta-specific cDNA from approximately 450 ng total RNA. TCRbeta libraries were built with three nested multiplex PCR rounds, a slightly modified ARM-PCR procedure. Multiplex TRBV1-TRBV30 forward primers and a Cbeta reverse primer were used in the first two PCR rounds, each of which was run for around 9 cycles. TCRdb redid the processing of the public reads, applying fastp at Q25 and MiXCR, and retained in-frame beta chains. Here each entry gathers all rows of one CDR3 protein and keeps the most common genes and DNA. The sample table shows 150,000 to 200,000 distinct CDR3 sequences, and about 61% are seen once. The ten largest clones add up to around 7.1% of the sample.

Blood RNA was extracted from unsorted whole blood using TRIzol reagent, and germline DNA was obtained with the DNeasy Blood & Tissue kit. The sequenced sample was peripheral blood. Source of these receptors: a woman aged 55-69 years with primary liver carcinoma and hepatitis B virus infection.

With regard to this clonotype: One end of the junction is discordant with germline, which a read error may explain. The chain uses TRBV2 and TRBJ2-2; D not resolved. The length of the CDR3 is 13 residues. CDR1 and CDR2 (germline): SNHLY, FYNNEI. The CDR3 bases are TGTGCCAGCAGTGCGGAGTACACCGCGGAGCTGTTTTTT. Translation: CASSAEYTAELFF.

The chain employs TRBV11-3 and TRBJ2-1, with D perhaps TRBD2 (5 bases). The CDR3 length is 16 residues. Germline V lookup: CDR1 SGHNT, CDR2 YENEEA. V lost 1 base and J lost 2, with 12 bases in between. CDR3 loop: CASSLGFGGPYNEQFF. In nucleotides, the CDR3 is TGTGCCAGCAGCTTAGGGTTCGGCGGGCCCTACAATGAGCAGTTCTTC.

Concerning this clonotype: Germline is not matched at one junction end, which may reflect a read error. This rearrangement joins TRBV6-1 to TRBJ1-1; no reliable D call. Germline CDR1 MNHNS, CDR2 SASEGT. This CDR3 spans 14 amino acids. The CDR3 reads CASSEDGRKLEALF. Written as DNA, the CDR3 is TGTGCCAGCAGTGAAGACGGACGAAAACTTGAAGCTCTCTTT.

To note about this clonotype: At one end, the junction sequence differs from germline, possibly due to a read error. J is TRBJ2-7 and V is TRBV11-2; 8 bases fit TRBD2. The CDR3 contains 14 residues. Germline CDR1 reads SGHAT; CDR2 reads FQNNGV. The CDR3 DNA reads TGTGCCAGCAGCACCAGCGGGAGAGCGTACGAGCGGTACTTC. Residues: CASSTSGRAYERYF.

About this clonotype: A much larger clone sits a single nucleotide away, making a read error possible. This sequence joins TRBV10-2 and TRBJ1-2, with 12 bases matching TRBD1. This CDR3 comprises 12 residues. CDR1 and CDR2 (germline): WSHSY, SAAADI. V lost 6 bases, J lost 10 bases, and 3 bases stayed unmatched. CDR3 nucleotides: TGCGCCAGCAGGGGGACAGGGGGCAACTACACCTTC. It translates to CASRGTGGNYTF.

This clonotype was observed at least ten times. The genes are TRBV12-3 or TRBV12-4 and TRBJ1-1; no clear D gene. This CDR3 contains 15 residues. The ends were cut back, 1 base at V and 1 base at J, with 10 bases in the middle. In nucleotides, the CDR3 is TGTGCCAGCAGTTTAGGGGGTGTTGGGAACACTGAAGCTTTCTTT. Encoded protein: CASSLGGVGNTEAFF.

Notes on this clonotype: It is likely a read error, because the conserved phenylalanine at the end of the CDR3 is missing. The gene calls are TRBV13 and TRBJ2-4; TRBD2 is a possible D gene (5 bases). With 6 bases removed from V and 4 bases from J, the gap between germline ends came to 13 bases. This CDR3 spans 14 amino acids. From germline, CDR1 is PRHDT and CDR2 FYEKMQ (reference sequence). The CDR3 protein is CASRPQGGKNIQYL. For the CDR3, the DNA is TGTGCCAGCAGGCCGCAAGGAGGAAAAAACATTCAGTACCTC.

V is TRBV5-6 and J is TRBJ2-1; D remains unclear. The germline V gene encodes CDR1 SGHDT and CDR2 YYEEEE. The CDR3 totals 15 residues. Trimming shortened V by 2 bases and J by 6 bases, and 15 bases separated the two germline ends. Here the CDR3 DNA reads TGTGCCAGCAGCTTAGGACGCTTAGTTTGCAATGAGCAGTTCTTC. Protein product: CASSLGRLVCNEQFF.

V is TRBV30 and J is TRBJ1-6, with 8 nucleotides matching TRBD1. The V and J ends lost 3 bases and 7 bases, in that order; junction bases with no gene match: 8. The V gene's germline CDR1 is GTSNPN and CDR2 SVGIG (reference sequence). This CDR3 comprises 15 residues. The CDR3 nucleotides are TGTGCCTGGAGAACGGTCGGACAGGGCAATTCACCCCTCCACTTT. Protein: CAWRTVGQGNSPLHF.

For this clonotype: The germline gene is not matched at one end of the junction; a read error may be the cause. This sequence joins TRBV11-3 and TRBJ1-2, with D maybe TRBD1 (5 bases). CDR3 length: 14 amino acids. CDR1 and CDR2 (germline): SGHNT, YENEEA. The CDR3 spells CTSSFSARVDGYTF. Here the CDR3 DNA reads TGTACCAGCAGCTTCAGCGCCAGGGTCGACGGCTACACCTTC.

Concerning this clonotype: The junction does not match germline at one end; this may be a read error. The chain links TRBV12-5 to TRBJ2-7; D gene ambiguous. The germline V gene has CDR1 LGHNT and CDR2 FRNRAP. The CDR3 has 11 amino acids. This CDR3 is CVSGFLDEEYF. The CDR3 nucleotides are TGTGTTAGTGGTTTTTTGGACGAGGAGTACTTC.

This clonotype was counted ten times or more. A junction end diverges from the germline sequence, so it may reflect a read error. The chain has TRBV6-5 and TRBJ2-3, with D tentatively TRBD1 or TRBD2 (5 bases each). The CDR3 covers 13 residues. CDR1 MNHEY and CDR2 SVGAGI come from the germline V gene. CDR3 in DNA: TGTGCCAGCAGTCACTCGGGTCGGGACACGCAGTATTTT. Encoded protein: CASSHSGRDTQYF.

The J gene is TRBJ2-2, the V gene TRBV12-3 or TRBV12-4, with TRBD2 matching over 16 bases. The trim removed 6 bases at V and 11 bases at J, leaving 6 bases unmatched. The length of the CDR3 is 15 residues. The CDR3 DNA reads as TGTGCCAGCAGGGGACTAGCGGGAGGGCCCCAAGAGCTGTTTTTT. Translated: CASRGLAGGPQELFF.

A remark on this clonotype: An end of the junction does not agree with germline; a read error may underlie this. This chain uses TRBV5-5 with TRBJ2-7, with D unclear. CDR3 length equals 15 residues. CDR1 and CDR2 (germline): SGHKS, YYEKEE (reference sequence). The CDR3 loop is CASSLAWSAPDEHYF. CDR3 DNA: TGTGCCAGTAGCTTGGCTTGGTCAGCCCCGGACGAGCATTACTTC. The whole variable domain, remainder taken from reference TRBV5-5 and TRBJ2-7, is DAGVTQSPTHLIKTRGQQVTLRCSPISGHKSVSWYQQVLGQGPQFIFQYYEKEERGRGNFPDRFSARQFPNYSSELNVNALLLGDSALYLCASSLAWSAPDEHYFGPGTRLTVT.

This clonotype was observed a few times. This chain links TRBV5-5 with TRBJ1-3; TRBD1 matches 11 bases. V lost 4 bases, J lost 5 bases, and 8 bases stayed unmatched. The CDR3 is 16 amino acids. The V gene's germline CDR1 is SGHKS and CDR2 YYEKEE (reference sequence). CDR3 protein: CASSITGTGGRNTIYF. The CDR3, as DNA: TGTGCCAGCAGCATAACCGGGACAGGGGGAAGAAACACCATATATTTT.

Note on this clonotype: Just one base apart from a much larger clone, this may be a read error. CDR3 in DNA: TGTGTCAGCAGCCACGGACTAGCAGCGCAGTATTTT. Amino acid sequence: CVSSHGLAAQYF. This chain links TRBV7-9 with TRBJ2-3; 8 bases align to TRBD2. Germline V lookup: CDR1 SEHNR, CDR2 FQNEAQ (reference sequence). CDR3 size: 12 residues.

The CDR3 protein is CASGRQDTQYF. The CDR3 coding sequence is TGTGCCAGCGGCAGACAAGATACGCAGTATTTT. V and J are TRBV11-2 and TRBJ2-3; no clear D gene. CDR3 length equals 11 residues. Germline assignment: CDR1 SGHAT and CDR2 FQNNGV. Trimming removed 8 bases from V and 5 bases from J, with 8 bases in between.

The CDR3 is CASSLEIFIAGGEWNEQFF. CDR3 bases: TGTGCCAGCAGCTTAGAGATCTTTATAGCGGGAGGGGAGTGGAATGAGCAGTTCTTC. The chain uses TRBV7-8 and TRBJ2-1, with TRBD2 identical over 11 bases. Looked up from germline, CDR1 is SGHVS and CDR2 is FQNEAQ. Trimming at V came to 1 base and at J to 7 bases, leaving 15 bases not matched to a gene. The CDR3 length is 19 residues. Full variable domain (outside the CDR3, taken from reference TRBV7-8 and TRBJ2-1): GAGVSQSPRYKVAKRGQDVALRCDPISGHVSLFWYQQALGQGPEFLTYFQNEAQLDKSGLPSDRFFAERPEGSVSTLKIQRTQQEDSAVYLCASSLEIFIAGGEWNEQFFGPGTRLTVL.

Comments on this clonotype: It may be a read error: a sequence one base away is much more abundant. V usage is TRBV5-4 and J usage is TRBJ2-5; D possibly corresponds to TRBD1 (6 bases). This CDR3 has 14 amino acids. V lost 4 bases and J 5 bases, leaving 15 bases between the germline ends. Germline V lookup: CDR1 SGHNT, CDR2 YYREEE (reference sequence). The CDR3 is CASSIDGTWETQYF. The CDR3 DNA reads TGTGCCAGCAGCATCGACGGGACATGGGAGACCCAGTACTTC.

DNA for the CDR3: TGTGCCACCCAAACCTACAGGGGAGGGAGCAATCAGCCCCAGCATTTT. Its translation is CATQTYRGGSNQPQHF. The chain carries TRBV28 and TRBJ1-5, with 7 bases matching TRBD1. This CDR3 spans 16 amino acids. Trimming cost V 10 bases and J 1 base; bases outside gene matches: 13. CDR1 is MDHEN, CDR2 SYDVKM, per germline.

This clonotype was counted only a few times. The gene calls are TRBV6-2 or TRBV6-3 and TRBJ1-2; a weak D match, TRBD1 (5 bases). Germline V CDR1 and CDR2: MNHEY, SVGEGT. Trimming cost V 6 bases and J 7 bases, with 15 bases left between them. This CDR3 has 13 residues. As DNA, the CDR3 is TGTGCCAGCAGCCCGGGTCTTCAGGGTGGCTACACCTTC. Translation gives CASSPGLQGGYTF.